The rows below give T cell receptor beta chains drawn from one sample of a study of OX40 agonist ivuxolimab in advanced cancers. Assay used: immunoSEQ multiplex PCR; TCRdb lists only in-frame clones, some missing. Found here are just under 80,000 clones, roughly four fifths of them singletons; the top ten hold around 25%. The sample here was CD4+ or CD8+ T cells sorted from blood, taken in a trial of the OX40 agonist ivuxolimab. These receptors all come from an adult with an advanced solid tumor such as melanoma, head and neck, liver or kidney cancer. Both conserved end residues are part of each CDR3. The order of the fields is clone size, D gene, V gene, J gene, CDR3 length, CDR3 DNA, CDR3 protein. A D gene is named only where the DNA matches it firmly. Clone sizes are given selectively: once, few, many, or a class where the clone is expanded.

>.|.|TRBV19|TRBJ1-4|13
TGTGCCAGTTCAGGCGGAAATAATGAAAAACTGTTTTTT
CASSGGNNEKLFF
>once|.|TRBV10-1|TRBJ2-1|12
TGCGCCAGCAGTGAGTCGGATCAGGAGCAGTTCTTC
CASSESDQEQFF
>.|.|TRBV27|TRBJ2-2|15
TGTGCCAGCAGTTTATTATTGGCGAACACCGGGGAGCTGTTTTTT
CASSLLLANTGELFF
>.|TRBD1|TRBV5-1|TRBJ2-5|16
TGCGCCAGCAGCTTGGAGGGACAGGCCTTCCAAGAGACCCAGTACTTC
CASSLEGQAFQETQYF
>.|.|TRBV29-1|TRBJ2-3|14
TGCAGCGTTGATGGGGAAACTAGCACAGATACGCAGTATTTT
CSVDGETSTDTQYF
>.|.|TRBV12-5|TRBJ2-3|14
TGTGCTAGTGGTTTGACCAGATTCACAGATACGCAGTATTTT
CASGLTRFTDTQYF
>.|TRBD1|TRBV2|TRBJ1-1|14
TGTGCCAGCAGAACACAGGGGATGAACACTGAAGCTTTCTTT
CASRTQGMNTEAFF
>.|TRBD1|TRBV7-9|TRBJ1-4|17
TGTGCCAGCAGCTTAGCGGGACAGGGATCATCTAATGAAAAACTGTTTTTT
CASSLAGQGSSNEKLFF
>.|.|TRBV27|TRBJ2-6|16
TGTGCCAGCAAATGGACGGATAGCTCTGGGGCCAACGTCCTGACTTTC
CASKWTDSSGANVLTF
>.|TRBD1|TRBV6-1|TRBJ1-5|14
TGTGCCAGCAGGGACAGGGGGCCCGCTCAGCCCCAGCATTTT
CASRDRGPAQPQHF
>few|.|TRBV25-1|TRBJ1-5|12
TGTGCCAGCAGCTGGGACAATCAGCCCCAGCATTTT
CASSWDNQPQHF
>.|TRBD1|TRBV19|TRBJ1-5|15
TGTGCCAGTACTGCCCGACAGGGGAAAACTCAGCCCCAGCATTTT
CASTARQGKTQPQHF
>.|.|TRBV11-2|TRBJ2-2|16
TGTGCCAGCAGCTTATCGTCGTCCAGGGCCACCGGGGAGCTGTTTTTT
CASSLSSSRATGELFF
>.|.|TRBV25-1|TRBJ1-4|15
TGTGCCAGCAGTGATCGGACAGCGACTAATGAAAAACTGTTTTTT
CASSDRTATNEKLFF